These T cell receptor beta chains were read from a single sample in a study of blood T cell repertoires in COVID-19. Clones were sequenced by immunoSEQ multiplex PCR, and TCRdb holds only the in-frame ones, with some missing. Here the sample spans approximately 230,000 clones, about 85% being singletons. Sequencing was done on a sample of peripheral blood. Receptors originate from a man aged 18 to 35 with active or convalescent COVID-19. Both conserved end residues are part of each CDR3.

V	CDR3
TRBV15	CATSRYRDRGRANEKLFF
TRBV18	CASSSSNTGELFF
TRBV4-1	CASSQDSTGSYEQYF
TRBV28	CASSAQGGNYGYTF
TRBV7-9	CASSLGNRDNTEAFF
TRBV28	CASSLAGEEGNSPLHF
TRBV13	CASSLGLGGRAPSGFGYTF
TRBV9	CASSVGGLEGCTF
TRBV28	CASSLRGQVVADTQYF
TRBV7-2	CASSLGGYSNQPQHF
TRBV9	CASSPGGNEQFF
TRBV5-1	CASSLDRVGEQYF
TRBV30	CAYLRRPSTDTQYF
TRBV2	CASKPDRNTEAFF
TRBV3-1/TRBV3-2	CASSRPRDNPFQETQYF
TRBV2	CASSGAETQYF